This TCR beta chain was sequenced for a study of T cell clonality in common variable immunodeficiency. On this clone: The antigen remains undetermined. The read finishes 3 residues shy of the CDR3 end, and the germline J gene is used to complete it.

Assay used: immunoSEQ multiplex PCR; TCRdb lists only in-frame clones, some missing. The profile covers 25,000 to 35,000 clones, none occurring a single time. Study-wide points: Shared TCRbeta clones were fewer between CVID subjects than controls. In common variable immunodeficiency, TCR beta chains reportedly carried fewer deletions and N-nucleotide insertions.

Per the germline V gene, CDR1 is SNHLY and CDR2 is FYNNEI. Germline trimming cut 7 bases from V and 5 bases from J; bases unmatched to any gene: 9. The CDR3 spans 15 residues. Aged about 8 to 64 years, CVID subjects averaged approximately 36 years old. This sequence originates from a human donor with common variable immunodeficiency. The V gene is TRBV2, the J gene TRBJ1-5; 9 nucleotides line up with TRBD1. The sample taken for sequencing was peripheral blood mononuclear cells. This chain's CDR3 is CASKHSTGGHQPQHF. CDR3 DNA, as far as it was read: TGTGCCAGCAAACACTCGACAGGGGGTCATCAGCCC.